This is a list of T cell receptor beta chains from one sample in a study of T cells in localized non-small cell lung cancer. Generated by immunoSEQ multiplex PCR, the TCRdb table keeps only in-frame clones and is missing some. This table has tens of thousands of clones, approximately 90% appearing once. This material consisted of peripheral blood mononuclear cells, taken before any cancer treatment. These receptors all come from a male donor at least 60 years old with stage II lung adenocarcinoma. Both conserved end residues are part of each CDR3. D genes are given only for firm matches. The listing skips clone size in some rows; elsewhere it reads once, few, many or a size class.

clone_size: once
d_call: .
v_call: TRBV7-8
j_call: TRBJ2-5
cdr3_nt: TGTGCCAGCAGGCCATACGATGGGAGTCAAGAGACCCAGTACTTC
cdr3_aa: CASRPYDGSQETQYF

clone_size: few
d_call: .
v_call: TRBV4-1
j_call: TRBJ1-5
cdr3_nt: TGCGCCAGCAGCCAAGATGGTGGCAGGGGCAATCAGCCCCAGCATTTT
cdr3_aa: CASSQDGGRGNQPQHF

clone_size: .
d_call: .
v_call: TRBV28
j_call: TRBJ2-2
cdr3_nt: TGTGCCAGCATGAAACAAGCCTCCGGGGAGCTGTTTTTT
cdr3_aa: CASMKQASGELFF

clone_size: .
d_call: TRBD1
v_call: TRBV6-1
j_call: TRBJ1-2
cdr3_nt: TGTGCCAGCAGTGAAGTGAGGGGGCGAAATGGCTACACCTTC
cdr3_aa: CASSEVRGRNGYTF

clone_size: .
d_call: TRBD1
v_call: TRBV5-5
j_call: TRBJ2-5
cdr3_nt: TGTGCCAGCAGCCAAAACTATGGACAGGGGGACGAGACCCAGTACTTC
cdr3_aa: CASSQNYGQGDETQYF

clone_size: .
d_call: .
v_call: TRBV6-5
j_call: TRBJ1-2
cdr3_nt: TGTGCCAGCAGTTCTCCGGGAAGGGACTATGGCTACACCTTC
cdr3_aa: CASSSPGRDYGYTF

clone_size: .
d_call: TRBD1
v_call: TRBV28
j_call: TRBJ1-2
cdr3_nt: TGTGCCAGCAGTTTAGGGGGACAGGTTCTCTATGGCTACACCTTC
cdr3_aa: CASSLGGQVLYGYTF

clone_size: .
d_call: .
v_call: TRBV14
j_call: TRBJ2-6
cdr3_nt: TGTGCCAGCAGCCAACCCGGGACGGCGTTGTGGGGGGCCAACGTCCTGACTTTC
cdr3_aa: CASSQPGTALWGANVLTF

clone_size: .
d_call: TRBD2
v_call: TRBV7-9
j_call: TRBJ2-1
cdr3_nt: TGTGCCAGCTTGACCGGGACTCCTAGCGGGCCTGAGCAGTTCTTC
cdr3_aa: CASLTGTPSGPEQFF

clone_size: .
d_call: .
v_call: TRBV2
j_call: TRBJ1-2
cdr3_nt: TGTGCCAGCAGTCCAGACAGTAGCTATGGCTACACCTTC
cdr3_aa: CASSPDSSYGYTF

clone_size: .
d_call: TRBD1
v_call: TRBV2
j_call: TRBJ1-2
cdr3_nt: TGTGCCAGCAGTGGGGACAGGGGGTTGGGTTATGGCTACACCTTC
cdr3_aa: CASSGDRGLGYGYTF

clone_size: once
d_call: TRBD2
v_call: TRBV27
j_call: TRBJ2-7
cdr3_nt: TGTGCCAGCAGTCCGGACAGGTCCCTAGCGGGAGCTCTGAACGAGCAGTACTTC
cdr3_aa: CASSPDRSLAGALNEQYF

clone_size: once
d_call: .
v_call: TRBV9
j_call: TRBJ1-4
cdr3_nt: TGTGCCAGCAGCCGGGACCAGGGGAATGAAAAACTGTTTTTT
cdr3_aa: CASSRDQGNEKLFF

clone_size: .
d_call: TRBD2
v_call: TRBV9
j_call: TRBJ2-3
cdr3_nt: TGTGCCAGCAGCGTAGCGGGAGGGCCAGTGGATACGCAGTATTTT
cdr3_aa: CASSVAGGPVDTQYF

clone_size: .
d_call: .
v_call: TRBV5-4
j_call: TRBJ1-1
cdr3_nt: TGTGCCAGCAGCTTGGATTACTTCCGCAACACTGAAGCTTTCTTT
cdr3_aa: CASSLDYFRNTEAFF

clone_size: few
d_call: .
v_call: TRBV20-1
j_call: TRBJ2-7
cdr3_nt: TGCAGTGCTAGAGTAGACCACGAGCAGTACTTC
cdr3_aa: CSARVDHEQYF

clone_size: .
d_call: .
v_call: TRBV5-5
j_call: TRBJ2-7
cdr3_nt: TGTGCCAGCAGCCTTTCCGGGTCCACCTACGAGCAGTACTTC
cdr3_aa: CASSLSGSTYEQYF

clone_size: .
d_call: .
v_call: TRBV5-6
j_call: TRBJ2-1
cdr3_nt: TGTGCCAGCAGCAGCTCGGGGAGACTCAATGAGCAGTTCTTC
cdr3_aa: CASSSSGRLNEQFF

clone_size: .
d_call: .
v_call: TRBV6-1
j_call: TRBJ2-7
cdr3_nt: TGTGCCAGCAGTGAAGCGCTCGTCAGGGACGGTTACGAGCAGTACTTC
cdr3_aa: CASSEALVRDGYEQYF

clone_size: .
d_call: .
v_call: TRBV4-3
j_call: TRBJ1-1
cdr3_nt: TGCGCCAGCAGCGTCCAGAGGGGCTCTGAAGCTTTCTTT
cdr3_aa: CASSVQRGSEAFF

clone_size: once
d_call: .
v_call: TRBV5-4
j_call: TRBJ1-5
cdr3_nt: TGTGCCAGCAGCGATAGAGGAGGTCAGCCCCAGCATTTT
cdr3_aa: CASSDRGGQPQHF

clone_size: .
d_call: .
v_call: TRBV6-6
j_call: TRBJ2-7
cdr3_nt: TGTGCCAGCAGTTCTAGGACAGTGAGCGAGCAGTACTTC
cdr3_aa: CASSSRTVSEQYF

clone_size: .
d_call: .
v_call: TRBV6-5
j_call: TRBJ2-1
cdr3_nt: TGTGCCAGCAGCCGCCGGGCTAGCCAACACAATGAGCAGTTCTTC
cdr3_aa: CASSRRASQHNEQFF